The 5 T cell receptor beta chains listed next were all sequenced from one sample in a study of vaccination and CD4 T cells after COVID-19. For these receptors, no antigen is known. With the Oncomine TCR Beta short-read assay, DNA from cultured CD4+ T cells was sequenced. TCRdb analysed the PCR reads with MiXCR anew, one entry per CDR3 protein. This repertoire shows about 13,000 distinct CDR3 sequences, 52% found once; its top ten account for 15% to 17%. Indicated treatment: approximately nine-day PBMC culture with coronavirus spike peptide pools or control peptides (ViraFEST assay). Source material: CD4+ T cells from blood, cultured in vitro. These receptors were collected from a human donor who had recovered from COVID-19.

The chain couples TRBV15 to TRBJ1-1; maybe TRBD1 (5 bases). Germline CDR1 reads LNHNV; CDR2 reads YYDKDF (reference sequence). The CDR3 covers 13 residues. Trimming took off 3 bases at V and 5 bases at J, with 10 bases between the two ends. Here the CDR3 reads CATSRKGETEAFF. CDR3 DNA sequence: TGTGCCACCAGCAGGAAAGGGGAGACTGAAGCTTTCTTT.

This chain connects TRBV7-2 to TRBJ2-7, with 8 bases aligning to TRBD1. Germline values: CDR1 SGHTA, CDR2 FQGNSA. The CDR3 totals 12 residues. V was clipped by 6 bases and J by 3 bases; unmatched bases: 1. The chain's CDR3 is CASRGQVYEQYF. DNA for the CDR3: TGTGCCAGCAGGGGACAGGTCTACGAGCAGTACTTC.

This chain joins TRBV20-1 and TRBJ1-4; maybe TRBD1 (6 bases). With 5 bases removed from V and 8 bases from J, the gap between germline ends came to 24 bases. The germline CDR1 and CDR2 sequences are DFQATT and SNEGSKA (reference sequence). There are 16 residues in the CDR3. The CDR3 DNA sequence: TGCAGTGCTTACTCCTTTGAACAGGGCCCGCGAGAAAAACTGTTTTTT. Amino acid sequence: CSAYSFEQGPREKLFF.

V usage is TRBV2 and J usage is TRBJ2-7; D is perhaps TRBD2 (5 bases). The CDR3 length is 14 residues. Germline CDR1 and CDR2: SNHLY and FYNNEI. With 9 bases removed from V and 0 bases from J, the gap between germline ends came to 15 bases. CDR3 DNA: TGTGCCAGTTCCTCCCGGGGAAGCTCCTACGAGCAGTACTTC. Translating it yields CASSSRGSSYEQYF.

This clonotype has just a few counts. The genes are TRBV7-2 and TRBJ2-2; D is uncertain. Trimming took 3 bases from V and 4 from J, leaving 3 bases between them. This CDR3 is built from 12 residues. CDR1 is SGHTA, CDR2 FQGNSA, per germline. This CDR3 is CASSLLTGELFF. In DNA form, the CDR3 reads TGTGCCAGCAGCTTGCTCACCGGGGAGCTGTTTTTT.